The sequence of this T cell receptor (beta chain) was determined in a study of OX40 agonist ivuxolimab in advanced cancers. Only in-frame clones appear in the TCRdb table, and some are missing; sequencing was by immunoSEQ multiplex PCR. The sample records about 60,000 clones, 75% to 90% being singletons. The germline gives CDR1 SNHLY, CDR2 FYNNEI. CDR3 size: 13 residues. The V end lost 6 bases, the J end lost 6 bases, and 14 bases lay between the germline ends. The specimen was CD4+ or CD8+ T cells sorted from blood, collected in a trial of the OX40 agonist ivuxolimab. The receptor was isolated from an adult with an advanced solid tumor such as melanoma, head and neck, liver or kidney cancer. V is TRBV2 and J is TRBJ1-1; a weak D match, TRBD1 (5 bases). The CDR3 bases are TGTGCCAGCAGCGGCAGGGCGGGGGCTGAAGCTTTCTTT. Amino acid sequence: CASSGRAGAEAFF.